Below are 9 T cell receptor beta chains sequenced from a single sample in a study of long-term antiretroviral therapy in people with HIV. This was the immunoSEQ v3.0 assay at survey level. TCRdb's copy holds only in-frame clones and misses some; the assay was immunoSEQ multiplex PCR. The top ten clones hold about 4.6% of a sample with 20,000 to 30,000 clones, around 83% of them seen once. The source material was unsorted PBMCs, sampled 3 years after starting antiretroviral therapy. Every receptor here comes from a man between 18 and 29 years old with HIV.

CDR3 bases: TGTGCCAGCAGCTTAGGAGGAGTACAAGAGACCCAGTACTTC. Protein sequence: CASSLGGVQETQYF. The chain links TRBV11-3 to TRBJ2-5; no definite D call. Germline V CDR1 and CDR2: SGHNT, YENEEA. Trimming took off 1 base at V and 2 bases at J, with 8 bases between the two ends. The length of the CDR3 is 14 residues. The full variable domain, completed using reference TRBV11-3 and TRBJ2-5, is EAGVVQSPRYKIIEKKQPVAFWCNPISGHNTLYWYLQNLGQGPELLIRYENEEAVDDSQLPKDRFSAERLKGVDSTLKIQPAELGDSAVYLCASSLGGVQETQYFGPGTRLLVL.

The chain has TRBV5-1 and TRBJ1-1, with D perhaps TRBD1 (5 bases). CDR3 length: 13 amino acids. V lost 2 bases to trimming and J lost 8 bases, with 13 bases between them. Germline V lookup: CDR1 SGHRS, CDR2 YFSETQ. CDR3 DNA: TGCGCCAGCAGCTTTGCTGGGGCCAAAGAAGCTTTCTTT. It specifies CASSFAGAKEAFF. Looking up the rest from reference TRBV5-1 and TRBJ1-1 gives the full variable domain: KAGVTQTPRYLIKTRGQQVTLSCSPISGHRSVSWYQQTPGQGLQFLFEYFSETQRNKGNFPGRFSGRQFSNSRSEMNVSTLELGDSALYLCASSFAGAKEAFFGQGTRLTVV.

The chain joins TRBV29-1 to TRBJ2-1, with 7 bases fitting TRBD2. This CDR3 has 10 amino acids. From germline, CDR1 is SQVTM and CDR2 ANQGSEA. V gave up 8 bases and J gave up 7 bases; unmatched junction bases: 2. The DNA of the CDR3 is TGCAGCACCGGGGGGAATGAGCAGTTCTTC. Protein product: CSTGGNEQFF.

The V gene is TRBV28, the J gene TRBJ1-3; D remains ambiguous. This CDR3 contains 10 residues. V dropped 8 bases and J dropped 7 bases, with 6 bases sitting between them. The V gene's germline CDR1 is MDHEN and CDR2 SYDVKM. The CDR3 DNA reads as TGTGCCAGCGCGAGGAACACCATATATTTT. Amino acid sequence: CASARNTIYF.

The chain recombines TRBV7-9 with TRBJ1-3; no clear D gene. Germline CDR1 SEHNR, CDR2 FQNEAQ (reference sequence). The CDR3 totals 16 residues. The ends were cut back, 7 bases at V and 0 bases at J, with 16 bases in the middle. The DNA for the CDR3 is TGTGCCAGCACCCTCGGACGGGGAAACTCTGGAAACACCATATATTTT. This encodes CASTLGRGNSGNTIYF.

The chain uses TRBV9 and TRBJ1-1; 8 bases align to TRBD1. Germline V CDR1 and CDR2: SGDLS, YYNGEE. The CDR3 extends over 14 amino acids. The V gene end was trimmed by 4 bases and the J gene end by 8 bases; junction bases not matched to a gene: 10. The CDR3 spells CASSLTQDRAEAFF. The CDR3 DNA reads TGTGCCAGCAGCCTAACTCAGGACAGGGCCGAAGCTTTCTTT.

This rearrangement joins TRBV28 to TRBJ1-2; TRBD1 might be the D (5 bases). The CDR3 length is 14 residues. Germline CDR1 is MDHEN and CDR2 is SYDVKM. Trimming removed 8 bases from V and 8 bases from J, with 21 bases in between. CDR3 sequence (DNA): TGTGCCAGCGGTATACGTCAGGGTAGAGGAGGCTACACCTTC. The encoded protein is CASGIRQGRGGYTF.

This clone was picked up one time. The rearrangement links TRBV6-5 to TRBJ1-3; TRBD1 might be the D (6 bases). Germline CDR1 reads MNHEY; CDR2 reads SVGAGI. The CDR3 covers 15 residues. V was shortened by 6 bases and J by 4 bases, with 16 bases between the two germline ends. Written as DNA, the CDR3 is TGTGCCAGCAGGGACAGTTTCCTCTTAGGAAACACCATATATTTT. This sequence encodes CASRDSFLLGNTIYF.

This chain joins TRBV10-1 and TRBJ2-7; 10 bases match TRBD1. Germline assignment: CDR1 WNHNN and CDR2 SYGVQD (reference sequence). The CDR3 has 17 amino acids. Losses at the gene ends were 3 bases for V and 5 bases for J; bases not matched to a gene: 13. This chain's CDR3 is CASSDSLGTGVRHEQYF. CDR3 DNA: TGCGCCAGCAGTGATTCCCTAGGGACAGGGGTAAGACACGAGCAGTACTTC.